Following are 17 T cell receptor beta chains from one sample sequenced in a study of shared clonotypes between healthy human individuals. Only in-frame clones appear in the TCRdb table, and some are missing; sequencing was by immunoSEQ multiplex PCR. This table holds around 2.1 million clones, roughly 91% found once. Naive CD8 cells were CD45RO-negative, positively selected for CCR7, excluding terminally differentiated effector memory CD45RA+ cells. The source material was naive CD8+ T cells from PBMCs. The source of these receptors is a man aged 18-30 years in good health. Some clones in this sample may be carry-over from other donors' samples.

With regard to this clone: The identical CDR3 is also encoded by other nucleotide sequences in the sample. The rearrangement links TRBV6-1 to TRBJ1-1; possibly TRBD1 for D (6 bases). Germline values: CDR1 MNHNS, CDR2 SASEGT. Trimming removed 6 bases from V and 1 base from J, with 6 bases in between. The CDR3 has 12 residues. CDR3: CASRQGNTEAFF. The CDR3 coding sequence is TGTGCCAGCAGACAGGGGAACACTGAAGCTTTCTTT.

A remark on this clone: A read error may account for a junction end that differs from germline. The chain is built from TRBV7-6 and TRBJ2-3, with D perhaps TRBD2 (5 bases). The CDR3 runs to 19 residues. From germline, CDR1 is SGHVS and CDR2 FNYEAQ. CDR3 region: CASSLGTANYPKNTDRQYF. In nucleotides, the CDR3 is TGTGCCAGCAGCTTAGGGACTGCAAACTACCCGAAGAACACAGATAGGCAGTATTTT.

The gene calls are TRBV5-6 and TRBJ1-2, with TRBD1 matching over 8 bases. J gave up 4 bases and V 4 bases, and 6 bases lay outside the gene matches. Per germline, CDR1 SGHDT and CDR2 YYEEEE. The CDR3 totals 14 residues. The CDR3 coding sequence is TGTGCCAGCAGCGGGGACAGGCACCCCTATGGCTACACCTTC. Encoded protein: CASSGDRHPYGYTF.

This chain connects TRBV7-8 to TRBJ1-2, with TRBD1 as a possible D gene (5 bases). The CDR3 consists of 15 residues. CDR1 and CDR2 (germline): SGHVS, FQNEAQ. V shed 2 bases and J shed 4 bases, with 14 bases lying between them. CDR3 sequence reads: CASSLLGARSYGYTF. The CDR3 DNA is TGTGCCAGCAGCTTACTTGGGGCGCGTAGCTATGGCTACACCTTC.

The count of this clone is one. The chain combines TRBV10-3 with TRBJ1-2, with 9 nucleotides matching TRBD1. The V segment lost 9 bases and the J segment 5 bases; nucleotides outside the gene matches: 4. CDR1 ENHRY and CDR2 SYGVKD come from the germline V gene. The CDR3 is 12 amino acids. In DNA form, the CDR3 reads TGTGCCATTGGGACAGGGACGTATGGCTACACCTTC. Amino acid sequence: CAIGTGTYGYTF.

The CDR3 bases are TGTGCCAGCAGTCCTACTTGGGGGGCGAGGGAGCAGTACTTC. Its translation: CASSPTWGAREQYF. The rearrangement links TRBV28 to TRBJ2-7; D may match TRBD1 or TRBD2 (6 bases each). V gave up 5 bases and J gave up 7 bases, with 18 bases separating them. The CDR3 spans 14 residues. The germline gives CDR1 MDHEN, CDR2 SYDVKM.

The V gene is TRBV9, the J gene TRBJ2-3; D is ambiguous. The J call may be mistaken, given a closer DNA end match to TRBJ2-5. Germline loops: CDR1 SGDLS, CDR2 YYNGEE. This CDR3 has 16 residues. In nucleotides, the CDR3 is TGTGCCAGCAGCGTAGATCGGGTAGAAGACCGAGAGACCCAGTACTTC. This sequence encodes CASSVDRVEDRETQYF.

The rearrangement links TRBV14 to TRBJ1-1; a possible D gene is TRBD1 (6 bases). This CDR3 comprises 14 residues. Germline V gene sequence: CDR1 SGHDN, CDR2 FVKESK. V gave up 4 bases and J gave up 4 bases, with 13 bases separating them. The CDR3 DNA follows: TGTGCCAGCAGCCCATACAGGGTGTCCACTGAAGCTTTCTTT. Translated, it gives CASSPYRVSTEAFF.

Here the CDR3 reads CAISESTVDRRNQPQHF. DNA of the CDR3: TGTGCCATCAGTGAGTCGACCGTAGACAGGCGCAATCAGCCCCAGCATTTT. The chain is built from TRBV10-3 and TRBJ1-5, with a possible D match to TRBD1 (6 bases). The CDR3 is made up of 17 amino acids. Trimming removed 0 bases at V and 2 bases at J, with 14 bases between. CDR1 is ENHRY, CDR2 SYGVKD, per germline.

This sequence joins TRBV10-3 and TRBJ2-3; D might be TRBD1 (5 bases). Germline V CDR1 and CDR2: ENHRY, SYGVKD. The V end was cut by 3 bases, the J end by 0 bases, with 22 bases between. The CDR3 runs to 19 residues. CDR3: CAISDSNRGLRPSTDTQYF. CDR3 sequence (DNA): TGTGCCATCAGTGACTCTAATAGGGGTTTACGACCTAGCACAGATACGCAGTATTTT.

The rearrangement joins TRBV9 to TRBJ2-7; no clear D gene. The CDR3 runs 13 residues. Germline lookup yields CDR1 SGDLS and CDR2 YYNGEE. V lost 0 bases to trimming and J lost 6 bases, with 10 bases between them. CDR3 bases: TGTGCCAGCAGCGTAGTGGAGAAAGCCGAGCAGTACTTC. This gives the protein CASSVVEKAEQYF.

The sample holds one count of this clone. This chain connects TRBV27 to TRBJ2-1; 11 nucleotides align to TRBD2. Trimming at V came to 3 bases and at J to 5 bases, leaving 6 bases not matched to a gene. The CDR3 length is 16 residues. Germline V gene sequence: CDR1 MNHEY, CDR2 SMNVEV (reference sequence). CDR3: CASSFSGRARHNEQFF. CDR3 in DNA: TGTGCCAGCAGTTTTAGCGGGAGGGCCCGCCACAATGAGCAGTTCTTC.

The chain has TRBV5-1 and TRBJ1-3; TRBD1 might be the D (5 bases). V gave up 3 bases and J gave up 0 bases, with 10 bases separating them. Germline V gene lookup returns CDR1 SGHRS and CDR2 YFSETQ. CDR3 length: 15 residues. The CDR3 loop is CASSWDATSGNTIYF. The CDR3 region has the DNA TGCGCCAGCAGCTGGGACGCTACCTCTGGAAACACCATATATTTT.

As concerns this clone: The same CDR3 is also encoded by other DNA sequences in this sample. J is TRBJ2-1 and V is TRBV7-9; no firm D call. CDR1 is SEHNR, CDR2 FQNEAQ, per germline (reference sequence). V was cut by 5 bases and J by 8 bases, with 7 bases left in between. The CDR3 spans 11 residues. The CDR3 reads CASSPYDEQFF. In DNA form, the CDR3 reads TGTGCCAGCAGCCCGTATGATGAGCAGTTCTTC.

V is TRBV6-5 and J is TRBJ2-4, with D unresolved. Germline V gives CDR1 MNHEY, CDR2 SVGAGI. Trimming pared 2 bases from V and 4 bases from J, leaving 0 bases between. This CDR3 has 11 amino acids. The CDR3 here is CASSYKNIQYF. CDR3 bases: TGTGCCAGCAGTTACAAAAACATTCAGTACTTC.

This clone showed up just once. The rearrangement links TRBV9 to TRBJ2-1; possible D gene TRBD2, 5 bases. Germline V gene lookup returns CDR1 SGDLS and CDR2 YYNGEE. V shed 3 bases and J shed 5 bases, with 12 bases lying between them. The CDR3 totals 14 residues. CDR3 sequence reads: CASSGLTTHNEQFF. The CDR3 DNA reads as TGTGCCAGCAGCGGACTAACAACACACAATGAGCAGTTCTTC.

The chain recombines TRBV6-1 with TRBJ2-3; 10 positions match TRBD1. Losses at the gene ends were 4 bases for V and 4 bases for J; bases not matched to a gene: 5. The germline gives CDR1 MNHNS, CDR2 SASEGT. The CDR3 covers 15 residues. The DNA for the CDR3 is TGTGCCAGCAGTGTCCGGGACAGGGGTTCAGATACGCAGTATTTT. This translates into CASSVRDRGSDTQYF.